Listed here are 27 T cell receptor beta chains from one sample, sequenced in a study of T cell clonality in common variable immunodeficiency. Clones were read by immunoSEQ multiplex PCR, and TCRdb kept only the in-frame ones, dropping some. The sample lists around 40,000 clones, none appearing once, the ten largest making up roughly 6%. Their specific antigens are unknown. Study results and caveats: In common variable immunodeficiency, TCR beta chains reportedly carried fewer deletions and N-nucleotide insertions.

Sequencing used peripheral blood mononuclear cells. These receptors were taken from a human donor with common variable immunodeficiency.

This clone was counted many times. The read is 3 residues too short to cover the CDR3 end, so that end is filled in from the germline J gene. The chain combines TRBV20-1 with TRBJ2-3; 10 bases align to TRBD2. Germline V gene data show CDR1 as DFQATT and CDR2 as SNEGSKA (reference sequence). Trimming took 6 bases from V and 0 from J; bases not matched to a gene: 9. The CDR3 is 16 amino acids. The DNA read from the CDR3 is TGCAGTGCCGAAAACGGACTAGCGGATAGCACAGATACG. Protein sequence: CSAENGLADSTDT. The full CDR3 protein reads CSAENGLADSTDTQYF.

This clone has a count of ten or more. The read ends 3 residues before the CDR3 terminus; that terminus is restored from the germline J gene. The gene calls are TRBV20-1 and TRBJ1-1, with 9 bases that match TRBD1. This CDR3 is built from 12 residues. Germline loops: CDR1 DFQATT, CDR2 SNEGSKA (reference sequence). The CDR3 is CSAPAPQGAAFF. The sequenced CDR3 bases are TGCAGTGCCCCGGCCCCACAGGGGGCG.

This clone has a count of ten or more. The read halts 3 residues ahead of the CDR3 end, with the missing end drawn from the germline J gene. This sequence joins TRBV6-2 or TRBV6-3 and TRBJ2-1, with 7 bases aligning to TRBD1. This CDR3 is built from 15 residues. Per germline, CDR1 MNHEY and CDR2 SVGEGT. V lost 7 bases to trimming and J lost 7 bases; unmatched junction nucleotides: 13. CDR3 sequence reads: CASNHGTVLGNEQFF. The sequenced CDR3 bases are TGTGCCAGCAACCACGGGACAGTCTTGGGGAATGAG.

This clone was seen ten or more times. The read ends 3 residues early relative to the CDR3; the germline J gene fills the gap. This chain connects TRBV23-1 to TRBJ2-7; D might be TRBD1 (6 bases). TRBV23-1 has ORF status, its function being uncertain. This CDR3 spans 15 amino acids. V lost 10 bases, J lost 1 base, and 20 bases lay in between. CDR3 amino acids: CATTPQGTPSYEQYF. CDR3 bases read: TGCGCCACCACCCCCCAGGGGACCCCTTCCTACGAG.

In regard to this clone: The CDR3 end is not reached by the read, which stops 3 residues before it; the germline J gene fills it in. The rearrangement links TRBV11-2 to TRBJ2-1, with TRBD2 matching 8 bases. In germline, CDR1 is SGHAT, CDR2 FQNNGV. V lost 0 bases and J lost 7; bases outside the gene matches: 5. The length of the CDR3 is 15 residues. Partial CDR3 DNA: TGTGCCAGCAGCTTAGAAAGGGCTAGCGGGAATGAG. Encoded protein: CASSLERASGNE. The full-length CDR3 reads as CASSLERASGNEQFF.

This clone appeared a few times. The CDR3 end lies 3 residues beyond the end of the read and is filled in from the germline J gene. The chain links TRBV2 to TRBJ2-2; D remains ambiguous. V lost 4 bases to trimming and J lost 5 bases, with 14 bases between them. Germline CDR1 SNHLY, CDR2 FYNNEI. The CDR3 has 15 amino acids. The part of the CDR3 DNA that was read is TGTGCCAGCAGTGGTCCACTCGGTTGGACCGGGGAG. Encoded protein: CASSGPLGWTGE. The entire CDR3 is CASSGPLGWTGELFF.

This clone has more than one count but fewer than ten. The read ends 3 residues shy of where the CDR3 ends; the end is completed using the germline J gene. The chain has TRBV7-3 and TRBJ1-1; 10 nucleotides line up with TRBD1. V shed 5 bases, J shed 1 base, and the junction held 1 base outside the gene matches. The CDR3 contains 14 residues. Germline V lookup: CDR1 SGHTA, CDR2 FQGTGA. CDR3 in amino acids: CASSRDRGNTEAFF. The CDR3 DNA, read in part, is TGTGCCAGCAGCCGGGACAGGGGGAACACTGAA.

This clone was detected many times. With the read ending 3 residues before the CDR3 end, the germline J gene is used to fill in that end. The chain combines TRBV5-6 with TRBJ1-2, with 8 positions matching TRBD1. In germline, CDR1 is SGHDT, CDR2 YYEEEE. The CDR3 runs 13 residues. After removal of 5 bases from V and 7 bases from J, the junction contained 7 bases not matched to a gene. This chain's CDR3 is CASSRQGPSGYTF. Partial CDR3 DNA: TGTGCCAGCAGTAGACAGGGGCCCAGTGGC.

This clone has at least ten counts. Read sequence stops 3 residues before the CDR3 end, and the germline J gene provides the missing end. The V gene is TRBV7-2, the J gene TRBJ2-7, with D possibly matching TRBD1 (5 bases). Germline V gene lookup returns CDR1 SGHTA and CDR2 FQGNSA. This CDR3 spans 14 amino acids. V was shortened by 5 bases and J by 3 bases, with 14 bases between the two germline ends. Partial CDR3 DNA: TGTGCCAGCAGCAGAGACAGTCCCCTCTACGAG. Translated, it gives CASSRDSPLYE. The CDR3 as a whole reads CASSRDSPLYEQYF. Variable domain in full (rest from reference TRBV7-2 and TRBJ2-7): GAGVSQSPSNKVTEKGKDVELRCDPISGHTALYWYRQSLGQGLEFLIYFQGNSAPDKSGLPSDRFSAERTGGSVSTLTIQRTQQEDSAVYLCASSRDSPLYEQYFGPGTRLTVT.

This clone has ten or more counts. CDR3 loop: CASSLLERDTQYF. Incomplete CDR3 DNA: TGTGCCAGCTCCCTCCTAGAGCGGGATACG. The chain carries TRBV18 and TRBJ2-3; weak D call: TRBD2 (5 bases). The sequence runs out 3 residues before the end of the CDR3; the remainder is reconstructed from the germline J gene. Germline CDR1 is KGHSH and CDR2 is LQKENI. The CDR3 is made up of 13 amino acids. V dropped 6 bases and J dropped 6 bases, with 13 bases sitting between them. The full variable domain, its missing parts supplied by reference TRBV18 and TRBJ2-3, is NAGVMQNPRHLVRRRGQEARLRCSPMKGHSHVYWYRQLPEEGLKFMVYLQKENIIDESGMPKERFSAEFPKEGPSILRIQQVVRGDSAAYFCASSLLERDTQYFGPGTRLTVL.

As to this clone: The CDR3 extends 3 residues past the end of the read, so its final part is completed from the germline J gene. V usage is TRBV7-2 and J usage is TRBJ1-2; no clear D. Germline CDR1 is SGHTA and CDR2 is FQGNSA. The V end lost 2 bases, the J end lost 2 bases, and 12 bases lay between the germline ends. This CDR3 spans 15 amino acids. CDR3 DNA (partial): TGTGCCAGCAGCTTAACCCCCACTACAAACTATGGC. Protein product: CASSLTPTTNYG. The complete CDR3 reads CASSLTPTTNYGYTF.

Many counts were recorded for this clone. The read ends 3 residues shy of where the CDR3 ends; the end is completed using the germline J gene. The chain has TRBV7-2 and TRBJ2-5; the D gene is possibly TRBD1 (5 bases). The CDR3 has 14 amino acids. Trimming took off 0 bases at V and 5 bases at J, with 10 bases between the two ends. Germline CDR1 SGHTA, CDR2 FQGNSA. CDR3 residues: CASSLAVQGETQYF. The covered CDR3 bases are TGTGCCAGCAGCTTAGCAGTCCAGGGTGAGACC.

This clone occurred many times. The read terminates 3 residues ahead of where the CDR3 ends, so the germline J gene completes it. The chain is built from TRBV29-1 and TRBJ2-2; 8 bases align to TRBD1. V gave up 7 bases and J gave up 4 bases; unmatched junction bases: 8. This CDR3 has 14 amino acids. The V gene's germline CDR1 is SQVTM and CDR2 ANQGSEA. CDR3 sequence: CSALGQAITGELFF. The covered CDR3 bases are TGCAGCGCCTTGGGACAGGCAATCACCGGGGAG.

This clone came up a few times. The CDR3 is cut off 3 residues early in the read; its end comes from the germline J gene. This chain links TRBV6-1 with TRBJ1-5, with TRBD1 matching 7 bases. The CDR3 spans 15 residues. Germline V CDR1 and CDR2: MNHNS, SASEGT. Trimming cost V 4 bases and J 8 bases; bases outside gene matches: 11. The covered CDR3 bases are TGTGCCAGCAGTGTGGAGACAGGGAACTTGGAGCCC. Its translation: CASSVETGNLEP. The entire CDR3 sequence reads CASSVETGNLEPQHF.

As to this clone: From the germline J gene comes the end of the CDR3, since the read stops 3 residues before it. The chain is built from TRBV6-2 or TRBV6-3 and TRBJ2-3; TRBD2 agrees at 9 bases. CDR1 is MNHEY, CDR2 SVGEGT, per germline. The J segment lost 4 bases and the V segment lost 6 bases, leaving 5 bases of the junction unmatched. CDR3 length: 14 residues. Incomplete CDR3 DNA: TGTGCCAGCAGGTGGGGACTAGCCGCAGATACG. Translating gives CASRWGLAADT. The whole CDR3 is CASRWGLAADTQYF.

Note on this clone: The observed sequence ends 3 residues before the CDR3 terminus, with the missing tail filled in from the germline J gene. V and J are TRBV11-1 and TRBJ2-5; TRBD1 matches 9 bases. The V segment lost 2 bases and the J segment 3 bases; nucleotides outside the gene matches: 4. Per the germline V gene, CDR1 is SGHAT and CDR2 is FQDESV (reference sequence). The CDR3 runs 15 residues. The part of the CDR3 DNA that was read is TGTGCCAGCAGCTTAATACGGACAGGGGAAGAGACC. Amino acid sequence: CASSLIRTGEET. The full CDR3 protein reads CASSLIRTGEETQYF.

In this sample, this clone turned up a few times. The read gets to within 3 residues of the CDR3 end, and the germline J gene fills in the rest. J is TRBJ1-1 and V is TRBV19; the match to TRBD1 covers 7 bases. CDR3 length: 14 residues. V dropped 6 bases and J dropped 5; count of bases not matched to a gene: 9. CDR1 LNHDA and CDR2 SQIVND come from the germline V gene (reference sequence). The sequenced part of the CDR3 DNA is TGTGCCAGTAGCCTACAGGGGTTCGGGACTGAA. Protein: CASSLQGFGTE. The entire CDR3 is CASSLQGFGTEAFF.

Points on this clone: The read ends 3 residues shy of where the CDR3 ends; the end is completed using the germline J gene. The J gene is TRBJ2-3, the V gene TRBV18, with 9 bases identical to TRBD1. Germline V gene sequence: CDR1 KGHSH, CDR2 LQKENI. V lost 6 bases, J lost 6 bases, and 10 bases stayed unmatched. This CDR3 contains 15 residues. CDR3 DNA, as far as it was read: TGTGCCAGCTCCCTTTCTACAGGGGGCGTCGATACG. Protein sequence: CASSLSTGGVDT. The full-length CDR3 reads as CASSLSTGGVDTQYF.

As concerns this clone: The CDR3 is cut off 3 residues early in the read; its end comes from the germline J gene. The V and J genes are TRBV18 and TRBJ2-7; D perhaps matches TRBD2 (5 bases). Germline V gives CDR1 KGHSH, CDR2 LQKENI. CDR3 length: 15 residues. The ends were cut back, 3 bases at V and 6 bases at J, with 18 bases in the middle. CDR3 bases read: TGTGCCAGCTCACCGGTACTAGGTACAATGAGCGAG. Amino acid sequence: CASSPVLGTMSE. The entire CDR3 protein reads CASSPVLGTMSEQYF.

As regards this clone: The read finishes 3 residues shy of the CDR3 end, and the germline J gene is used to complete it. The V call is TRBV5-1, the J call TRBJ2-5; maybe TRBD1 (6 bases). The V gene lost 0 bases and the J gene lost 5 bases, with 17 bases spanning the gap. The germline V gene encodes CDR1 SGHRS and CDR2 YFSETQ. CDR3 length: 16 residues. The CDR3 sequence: CASSLGTTWGQETQYF. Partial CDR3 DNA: TGCGCCAGCAGCTTGGGGACCACTTGGGGGCAGGAGACC.

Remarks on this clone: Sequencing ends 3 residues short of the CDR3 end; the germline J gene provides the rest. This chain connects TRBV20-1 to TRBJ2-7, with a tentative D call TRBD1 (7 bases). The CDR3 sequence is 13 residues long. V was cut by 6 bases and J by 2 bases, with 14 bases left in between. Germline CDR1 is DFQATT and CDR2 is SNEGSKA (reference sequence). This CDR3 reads CSAQGGQTYEQYF. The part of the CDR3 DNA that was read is TGCAGTGCCCAGGGGGGACAAACCTACGAG.

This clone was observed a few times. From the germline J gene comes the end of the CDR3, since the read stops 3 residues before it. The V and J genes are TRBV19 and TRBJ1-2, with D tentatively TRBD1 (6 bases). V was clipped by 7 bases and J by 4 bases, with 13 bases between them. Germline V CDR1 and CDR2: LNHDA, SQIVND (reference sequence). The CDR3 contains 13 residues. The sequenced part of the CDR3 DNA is TGTGCCAGTACCATGGACAGTAGCTATGGC. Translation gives CASTMDSSYG. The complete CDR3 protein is CASTMDSSYGYTF. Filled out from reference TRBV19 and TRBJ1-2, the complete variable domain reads DGGITQSPKYLFRKEGQNVTLSCEQNLNHDAMYWYRQDPGQGLRLIYYSQIVNDFQKGDIAEGYSVSREKKESFPLTVTSAQKNPTAFYLCASTMDSSYGYTFGSGTRLTVV.

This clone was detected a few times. CDR3 amino acids: CASSMAGTGASLIYEQYF. The part of the CDR3 DNA that was read is TGTGCCAGTAGTATGGCCGGGACAGGGGCGAGCCTAATCTACGAG. The V and J genes are TRBV19 and TRBJ2-7; 10 bases are shared with TRBD1. The read ends 3 residues before the CDR3 terminus; that terminus is restored from the germline J gene. The trim removed 3 bases at V and 3 bases at J, leaving 14 bases unmatched. The germline gives CDR1 LNHDA, CDR2 SQIVND (reference sequence). The CDR3 is 18 residues long.

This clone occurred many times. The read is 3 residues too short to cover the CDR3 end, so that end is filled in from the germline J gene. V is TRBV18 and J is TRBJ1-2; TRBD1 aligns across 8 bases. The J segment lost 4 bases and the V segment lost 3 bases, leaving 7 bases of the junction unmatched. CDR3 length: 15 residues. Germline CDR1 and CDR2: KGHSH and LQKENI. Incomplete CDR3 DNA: TGTGCCAGCTCACCGGACAGGGAGGTCGGCTATGGC. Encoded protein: CASSPDREVGYG. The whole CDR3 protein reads CASSPDREVGYGYTF.

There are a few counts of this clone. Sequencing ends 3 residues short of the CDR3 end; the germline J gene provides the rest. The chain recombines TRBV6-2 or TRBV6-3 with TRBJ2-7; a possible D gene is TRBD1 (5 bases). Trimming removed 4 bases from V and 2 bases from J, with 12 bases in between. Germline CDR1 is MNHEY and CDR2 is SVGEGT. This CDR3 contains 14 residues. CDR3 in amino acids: CASSSLQGTYEQYF. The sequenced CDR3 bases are TGTGCCAGCAGTTCCCTCCAGGGCACCTACGAG.

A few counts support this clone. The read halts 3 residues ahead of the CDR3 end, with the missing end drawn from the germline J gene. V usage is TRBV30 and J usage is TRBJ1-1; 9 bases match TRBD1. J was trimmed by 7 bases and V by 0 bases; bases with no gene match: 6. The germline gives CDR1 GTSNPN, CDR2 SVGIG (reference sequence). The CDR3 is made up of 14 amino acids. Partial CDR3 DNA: TGTGCCTGGAGTGTAGACAGGGGGTCGGGTGAA. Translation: CAWSVDRGSGE. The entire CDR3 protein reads CAWSVDRGSGEAFF.

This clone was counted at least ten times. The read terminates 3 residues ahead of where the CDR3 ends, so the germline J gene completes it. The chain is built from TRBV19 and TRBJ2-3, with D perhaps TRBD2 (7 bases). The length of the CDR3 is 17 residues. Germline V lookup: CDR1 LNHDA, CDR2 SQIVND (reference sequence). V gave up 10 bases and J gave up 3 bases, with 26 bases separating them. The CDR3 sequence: CATQPRGGGAETDTQYF. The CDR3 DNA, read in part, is TGTGCCACCCAGCCACGGGGAGGGGGGGCCGAGACAGATACG.